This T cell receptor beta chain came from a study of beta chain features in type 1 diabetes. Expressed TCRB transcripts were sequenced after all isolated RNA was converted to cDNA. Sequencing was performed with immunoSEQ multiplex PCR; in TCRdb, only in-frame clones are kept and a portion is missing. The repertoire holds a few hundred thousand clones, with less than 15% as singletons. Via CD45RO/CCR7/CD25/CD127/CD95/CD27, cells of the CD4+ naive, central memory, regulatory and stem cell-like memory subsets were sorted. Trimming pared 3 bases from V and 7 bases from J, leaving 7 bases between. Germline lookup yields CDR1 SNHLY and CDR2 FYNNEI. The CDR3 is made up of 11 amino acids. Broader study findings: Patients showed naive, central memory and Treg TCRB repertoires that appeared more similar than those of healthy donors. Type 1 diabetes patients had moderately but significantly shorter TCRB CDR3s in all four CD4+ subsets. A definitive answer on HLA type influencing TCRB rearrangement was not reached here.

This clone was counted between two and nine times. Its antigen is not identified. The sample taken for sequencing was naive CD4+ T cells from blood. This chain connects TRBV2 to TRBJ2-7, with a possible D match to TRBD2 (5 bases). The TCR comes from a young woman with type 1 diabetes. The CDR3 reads CASSDRREQYV. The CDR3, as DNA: TGTGCCAGCAGTGATCGGAGGGAGCAGTACGTC.